Below, 7 T cell receptor beta chains from the same sample are listed, as sequenced in a study of blood T cell repertoires in COVID-19. Data came from immunoSEQ multiplex PCR; TCRdb stores just in-frame clones and leaves some out. This table has around 65,000 clones, around four fifths appearing once. Sample: peripheral blood. These receptors came from a man between 65 and 79 years old with acute or convalescent COVID-19.

The V call is TRBV6-6, the J call TRBJ1-4, with D maybe TRBD1 (6 bases). The CDR3 is made up of 15 amino acids. Trimming took 7 bases from V and 4 from J, leaving 16 bases between them. The germline CDR1 and CDR2 sequences are MNHNY and SVGAGI (reference sequence). The CDR3, as DNA: TGTGCCAGCACCCAAGGGGGTCGGATTAATGAAAAACTGTTTTTT. Amino acids: CASTQGGRINEKLFF.

The V gene is TRBV4-2, the J gene TRBJ1-4; 9 bases match TRBD1. This CDR3 is 17 amino acids long. Germline CDR1 and CDR2: LGHNA and YNFKEQ. The junction had 11 bases not matched to a gene; V was cut back by 1 base and J by 8 bases. CDR3 residues: CASSQVTDGTGLEKLFF. The DNA for the CDR3 is TGTGCCAGCAGCCAAGTTACCGACGGGACAGGGCTCGAAAAACTGTTTTTT.

The chain joins TRBV3-1 (or the pseudogene TRBV3-2) to TRBJ2-2; a possible D gene is TRBD2 (6 bases). From germline, CDR1 is LGHDT and CDR2 YNNKEL (reference sequence). The CDR3 length is 16 residues. Trimming removed 4 bases at V and 5 bases at J, with 17 bases between. CDR3 amino acids: CASSPPGAGRTGELFF. DNA of the CDR3: TGTGCCAGCAGCCCACCTGGGGCAGGGAGGACCGGGGAGCTGTTTTTT.

V and J are TRBV7-8 and TRBJ1-2; weak D call: TRBD1 (5 bases). Trimming shortened V by 3 bases and J by 0 bases, and 11 bases separated the two germline ends. The germline gives CDR1 SGHVS, CDR2 FQNEAQ. This CDR3 contains 15 residues. CDR3 DNA sequence: TGTGCCAGCAGCTTGGCGTCAGGGTCTAACTATGGCTACACCTTC. Translated: CASSLASGSNYGYTF.

This clone was observed a few times. V usage is TRBV6-2 or TRBV6-3 and J usage is TRBJ2-3; TRBD1 agrees at 9 bases. After removal of 3 bases from V and 4 bases from J, the junction contained 8 bases not matched to a gene. Germline values: CDR1 MNHEY, CDR2 SVGEGT. The CDR3 covers 16 residues. CDR3 in amino acids: CASSYRRTGDADTQYF. The CDR3 bases are TGTGCCAGCAGTTATCGGCGGACAGGGGATGCAGATACGCAGTATTTT.

V usage is TRBV27 and J usage is TRBJ2-2; D perhaps matches TRBD1 (5 bases). The CDR3 extends over 15 amino acids. The V and J ends lost 5 bases and 1 base respectively, with 11 bases between them. Germline V lookup: CDR1 MNHEY, CDR2 SMNVEV (reference sequence). CDR3 DNA sequence: TGTGCCAGCAGTCGTCAGGGTTGGAACACCGGGGAGCTGTTTTTT. It encodes CASSRQGWNTGELFF.

The chain recombines TRBV11-2 with TRBJ2-1, with 12 bases that match TRBD2. The CDR3 has 15 amino acids. J gave up 5 bases and V 1 base, and 0 bases lay outside the gene matches. Germline V CDR1 and CDR2: SGHAT, FQNNGV. The DNA of the CDR3 is TGTGCCAGCAGCTTAGGGACTAGCGGGGACAATGAGCAGTTCTTC. Translating it yields CASSLGTSGDNEQFF.